This T cell receptor beta chain was identified during a study of cytomegalovirus exposure and HLA in healthy donors. The CDR3 totals 16 residues. The V gene end was trimmed by 4 bases and the J gene end by 5 bases; junction bases not matched to a gene: 9. CDR1 is MNHNS, CDR2 SASEGT, per germline. Both 60 Vbeta primers and 13 Jbeta primers went into the PCR. TCRdb's copy holds only in-frame clones and misses some; the assay was immunoSEQ multiplex PCR. The top ten hold about 1.5% of the sample, which has approximately 190,000 clones, roughly 80% seen once. Sample: PBMCs. The source of this sequence is a woman younger than 30 in good health and CMV-seronegative. V is TRBV6-1 and J is TRBJ2-7; 12 bases align to TRBD1. The DNA of the CDR3 is TGTGCCAGCAGTGCGGGGACAGGGGGCGCAAGGAACGAGCAGTACTTC. It is translated as CASSAGTGGARNEQYF.